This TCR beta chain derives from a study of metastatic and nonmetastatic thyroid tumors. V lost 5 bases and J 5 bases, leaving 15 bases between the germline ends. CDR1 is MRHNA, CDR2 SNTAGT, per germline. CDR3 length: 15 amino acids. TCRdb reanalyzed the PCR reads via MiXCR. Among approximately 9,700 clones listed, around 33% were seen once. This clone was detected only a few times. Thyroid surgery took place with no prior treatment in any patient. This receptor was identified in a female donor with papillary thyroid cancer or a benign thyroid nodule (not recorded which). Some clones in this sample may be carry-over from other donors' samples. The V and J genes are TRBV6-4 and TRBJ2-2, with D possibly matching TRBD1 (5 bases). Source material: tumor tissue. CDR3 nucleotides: TGTGCCAGCAGTTACCAACAGGTAGGTACCGGGGAGCTGTTTTTT. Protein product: CASSYQQVGTGELFF.